What follows describes a single TCR beta chain. Its antigen is currently unknown. The sample originates from a study of vaccination effects on CD4 cells after COVID-19. Overall study: Two million PBMC were placed in each well, which was supplemented with approximately 10 IU/ml IL-2 and about 10 ug/ml peptides. The study's findings and limits: After vaccination, at late timepoints, clones induced by infection and by vaccine contracted markedly.

This table comes from immunoSEQ multiplex PCR, and its TCRdb copy is limited to in-frame clones, with some not included. The repertoire consists of 35,000 to 40,000 clones, with around 79% occurring once and the leading ten covering under 3%. After around ten days in culture, the CD4+ T cells were isolated. The CDR3 covers 17 residues. The germline V gene encodes CDR1 SGHDT and CDR2 YYEEEE. V shed 5 bases and J shed 0 bases, with 18 bases lying between them. This sequence was found in a human donor who received a COVID-19 vaccine. Sequencing used CD4+ T cells from PBMCs cultured without peptide, obtained before COVID-19 vaccination. V usage is TRBV5-6 and J usage is TRBJ2-4; D is unresolved. CDR3 protein: CASSQPGLTLAKNIQYF. CDR3 coding DNA: TGTGCCAGCAGTCAACCGGGCTTGACTCTAGCCAAAAACATTCAGTACTTC.